This T cell receptor beta chain stems from a study of T cells in Graves' hyperthyroidism and ophthalmopathy. Amplified TCR beta CDR3 regions came from RNA transcripts. The HTBI primer set served for first-round RT-PCR of the TCR CDR3. TCRdb recomputed calls from the multiplex PCR reads with MiXCR, one row per CDR3 protein. Seen here are about 600,000 distinct CDR3 sequences, roughly a sixth observed once, and the top ten hold less than 3.5%. In germline, CDR1 is SQVTM, CDR2 ANQGSEA. CDR3 length: 12 amino acids. The germline V and J ends were trimmed by 7 bases and 1 base, with 10 bases remaining between them. As regards this clonotype: The target antigen is unknown.

The study's findings and limits: Ophthalmopathy was distinguished from stable hyperthyroidism by 13 V-J signatures. Peripheral blood also featured most of the thyroid clonotypes expanded above 0.001.

The chain is built from TRBV29-1 and TRBJ1-1; perhaps TRBD1 as D (5 bases). The material sequenced was blood. The source of this sequence is a woman between 40 and 55 years old with Graves' ophthalmopathy. CDR3 sequence (DNA): TGCAGCGCCCAGGGAGGGAACACTGAAGCTTTCTTT. Translation: CSAQGGNTEAFF.